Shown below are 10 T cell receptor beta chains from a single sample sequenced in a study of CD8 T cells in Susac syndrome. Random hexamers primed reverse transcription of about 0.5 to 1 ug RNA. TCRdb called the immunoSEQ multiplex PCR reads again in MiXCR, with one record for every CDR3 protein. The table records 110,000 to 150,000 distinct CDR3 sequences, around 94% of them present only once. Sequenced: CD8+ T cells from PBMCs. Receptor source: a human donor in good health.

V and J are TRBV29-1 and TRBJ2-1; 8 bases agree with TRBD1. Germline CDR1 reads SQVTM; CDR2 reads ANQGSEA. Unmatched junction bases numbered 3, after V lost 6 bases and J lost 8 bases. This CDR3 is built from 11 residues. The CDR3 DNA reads TGCAGCGTCGGACAGGGCGATGAGCAGTTCTTC. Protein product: CSVGQGDEQFF.

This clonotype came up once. The DNA for the CDR3 is TGTGCCAGCAGTTTCGCGACGGCGAACACTGAAGCTTTCTTT. This sequence encodes CASSFATANTEAFF. The chain uses TRBV12-3 or TRBV12-4 and TRBJ1-1, with D hard to call. The CDR3 has 14 residues. V was trimmed by 3 bases and J by 1 base, leaving 9 bases between them.

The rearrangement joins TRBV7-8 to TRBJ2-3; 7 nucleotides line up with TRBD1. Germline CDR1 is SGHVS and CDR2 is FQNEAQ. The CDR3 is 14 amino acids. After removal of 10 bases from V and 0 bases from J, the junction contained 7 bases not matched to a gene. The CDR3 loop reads CATSRQGSTDTQYF. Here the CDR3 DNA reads TGTGCCACCTCTCGACAGGGAAGCACAGATACGCAGTATTTT.

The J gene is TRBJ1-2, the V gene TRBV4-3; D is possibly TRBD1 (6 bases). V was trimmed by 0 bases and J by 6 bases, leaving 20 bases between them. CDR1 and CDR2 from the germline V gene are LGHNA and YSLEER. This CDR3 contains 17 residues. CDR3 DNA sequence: TGCGCCAGCAGCCAAGATTCCGTATGGGCAGGGGATAATGGCTACACCTTC. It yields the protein CASSQDSVWAGDNGYTF.

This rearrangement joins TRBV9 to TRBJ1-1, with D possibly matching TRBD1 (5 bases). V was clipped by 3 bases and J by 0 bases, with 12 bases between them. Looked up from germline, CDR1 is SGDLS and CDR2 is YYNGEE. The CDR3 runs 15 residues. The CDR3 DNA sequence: TGTGCCAGCAGCGGCCCGGGGGGTTTGAACACTGAAGCTTTCTTT. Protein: CASSGPGGLNTEAFF.

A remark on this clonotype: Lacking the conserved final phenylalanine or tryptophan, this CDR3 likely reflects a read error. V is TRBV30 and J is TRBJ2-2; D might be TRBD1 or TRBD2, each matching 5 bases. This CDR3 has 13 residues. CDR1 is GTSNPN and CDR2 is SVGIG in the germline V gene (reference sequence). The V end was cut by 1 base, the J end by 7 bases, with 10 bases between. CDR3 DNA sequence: TGTGCCTGGAGTGAGTGGGGGAGCGGGGAGCTGTTTCTT. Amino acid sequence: CAWSEWGSGELFL.

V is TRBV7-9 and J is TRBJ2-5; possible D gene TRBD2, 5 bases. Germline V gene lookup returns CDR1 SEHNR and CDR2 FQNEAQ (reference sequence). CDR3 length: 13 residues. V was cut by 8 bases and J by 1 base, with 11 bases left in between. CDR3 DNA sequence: TGTGCCAGCGTCCCGGGAAGCCAAGAGACCCAGTACTTC. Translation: CASVPGSQETQYF.

In nucleotides, the CDR3 is TGTGCCAGCAGCCAGTGGACTAGCCGGCACGGTGTTACGCAGTATTTT. Amino acids: CASSQWTSRHGVTQYF. The V and J genes are TRBV14 and TRBJ2-3; 8 bases fit TRBD2. Trimming took 3 bases from V and 8 from J; bases not matched to a gene: 13. Germline values: CDR1 SGHDN, CDR2 FVKESK. This CDR3 contains 16 residues.

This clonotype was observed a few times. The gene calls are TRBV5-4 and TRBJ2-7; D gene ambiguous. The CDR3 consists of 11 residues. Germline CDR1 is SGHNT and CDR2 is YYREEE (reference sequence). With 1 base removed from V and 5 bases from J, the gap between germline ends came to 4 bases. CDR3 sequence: CASSLRDEQYF. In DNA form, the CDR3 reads TGTGCCAGCAGCTTGAGGGACGAGCAGTACTTC. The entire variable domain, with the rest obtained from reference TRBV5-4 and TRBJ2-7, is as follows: ETGVTQSPTHLIKTRGQQVTLRCSSQSGHNTVSWYQQALGQGPQFIFQYYREEENGRGNFPPRFSGLQFPNYSSELNVNALELDDSALYLCASSLRDEQYFGPGTRLTVT.

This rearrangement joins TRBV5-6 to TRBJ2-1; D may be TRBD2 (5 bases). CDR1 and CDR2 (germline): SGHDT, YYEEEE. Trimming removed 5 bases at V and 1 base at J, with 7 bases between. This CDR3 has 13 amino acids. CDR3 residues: CASREASYNEQFF. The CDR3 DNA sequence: TGTGCCAGCAGGGAGGCTTCCTACAATGAGCAGTTCTTC.